The sequence of this TCR beta chain was determined in a study of T cells in Graves' hyperthyroidism and ophthalmopathy. V gave up 4 bases and J gave up 3 bases, with 14 bases separating them. There are 14 residues in the CDR3. Germline assignment: CDR1 DFQATT and CDR2 SNEGSKA (reference sequence). This clonotype has a handful of counts. RNA transcripts yielded amplified TCR beta CDR3 regions. The HTBI primer set served for first-round RT-PCR of the TCR CDR3. One entry per CDR3 protein, called by TCRdb with MiXCR from the multiplex PCR reads. The sample holds around 700,000 distinct CDR3 sequences, around a sixth seen once.

The rearrangement uses TRBV20-1 and TRBJ2-3; TRBD1 is a possible D gene (5 bases). The TCR sequence derives from a woman in her fifties or sixties with Graves' hyperthyroidism that later progressed to Graves' ophthalmopathy. The specimen was blood. CDR3 DNA: TGCAGTGCTATCCCGAAGGGGCCGACAGATACGCAGTATTTT. It yields the protein CSAIPKGPTDTQYF.